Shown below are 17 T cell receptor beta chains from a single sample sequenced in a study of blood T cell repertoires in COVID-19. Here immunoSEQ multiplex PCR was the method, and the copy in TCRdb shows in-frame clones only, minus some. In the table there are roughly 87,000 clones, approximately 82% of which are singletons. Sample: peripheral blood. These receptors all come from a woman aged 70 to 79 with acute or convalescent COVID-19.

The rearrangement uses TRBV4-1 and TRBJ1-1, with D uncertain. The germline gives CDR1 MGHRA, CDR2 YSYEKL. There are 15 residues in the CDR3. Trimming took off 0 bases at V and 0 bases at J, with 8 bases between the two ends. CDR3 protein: CASSQDLPVNTEAFF. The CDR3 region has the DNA TGCGCCAGCAGCCAAGATTTGCCGGTGAACACTGAAGCTTTCTTT.

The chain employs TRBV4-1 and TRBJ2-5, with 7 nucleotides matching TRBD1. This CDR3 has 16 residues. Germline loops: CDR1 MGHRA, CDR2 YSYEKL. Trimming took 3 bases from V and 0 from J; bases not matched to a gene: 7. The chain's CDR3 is CASSHGDRFYQETQYF. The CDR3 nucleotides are TGCGCCAGCAGCCACGGGGACAGATTCTACCAAGAGACCCAGTACTTC.

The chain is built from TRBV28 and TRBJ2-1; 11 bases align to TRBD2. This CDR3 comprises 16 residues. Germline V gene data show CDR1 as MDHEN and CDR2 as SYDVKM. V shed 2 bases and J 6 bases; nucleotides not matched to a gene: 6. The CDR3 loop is CASSLGTSGISNEQFF. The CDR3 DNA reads TGTGCCAGCAGTTTAGGGACTAGCGGAATAAGCAATGAGCAGTTCTTC.

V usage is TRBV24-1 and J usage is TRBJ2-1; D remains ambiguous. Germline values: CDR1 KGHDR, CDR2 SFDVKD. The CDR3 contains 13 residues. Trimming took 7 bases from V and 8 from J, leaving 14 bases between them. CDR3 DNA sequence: TGTGCCACCAGACCCTCGACTCATGATGAGCAGTTCTTC. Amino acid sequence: CATRPSTHDEQFF.

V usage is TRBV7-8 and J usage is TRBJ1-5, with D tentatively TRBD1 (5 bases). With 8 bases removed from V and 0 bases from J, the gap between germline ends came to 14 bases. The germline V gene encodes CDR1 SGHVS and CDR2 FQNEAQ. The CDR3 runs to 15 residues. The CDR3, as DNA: TGTGCCAGCGGGGGAGGGGCAACTAGCAATCAGCCCCAGCATTTT. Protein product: CASGGGATSNQPQHF.

CDR3 sequence reads: CASSRGGNTEAFF. Written as DNA, the CDR3 is TGTGCCAGCAGCCGGGGGGGTAACACTGAAGCTTTCTTT. V gene TRBV7-8 combines with J gene TRBJ1-1, with a possible D match to TRBD1 (5 bases). The CDR3 has 13 amino acids. Germline loops: CDR1 SGHVS, CDR2 FQNEAQ. The V end was cut by 5 bases, the J end by 2 bases, with 9 bases between.

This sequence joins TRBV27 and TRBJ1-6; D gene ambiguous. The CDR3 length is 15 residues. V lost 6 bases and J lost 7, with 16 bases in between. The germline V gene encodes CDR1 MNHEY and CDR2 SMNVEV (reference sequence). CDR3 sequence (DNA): TGTGCCAGCAGACTACGACGGGAACAAAATTCACCCCTCCACTTT. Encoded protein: CASRLRREQNSPLHF.

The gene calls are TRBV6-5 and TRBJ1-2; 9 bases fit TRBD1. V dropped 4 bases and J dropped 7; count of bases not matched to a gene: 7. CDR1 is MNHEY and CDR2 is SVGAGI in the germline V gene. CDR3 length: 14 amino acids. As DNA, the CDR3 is TGTGCCAGCAGTTCCACAGGGGGCGAGCCTGGCTACACCTTC. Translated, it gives CASSSTGGEPGYTF.

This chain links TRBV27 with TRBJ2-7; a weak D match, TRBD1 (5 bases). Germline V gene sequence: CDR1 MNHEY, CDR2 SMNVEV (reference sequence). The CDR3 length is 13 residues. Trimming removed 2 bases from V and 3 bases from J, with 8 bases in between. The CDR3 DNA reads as TGTGCCAGCAGTTTAAGGGGCCTCTACGAGCAGTACTTC. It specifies CASSLRGLYEQYF.

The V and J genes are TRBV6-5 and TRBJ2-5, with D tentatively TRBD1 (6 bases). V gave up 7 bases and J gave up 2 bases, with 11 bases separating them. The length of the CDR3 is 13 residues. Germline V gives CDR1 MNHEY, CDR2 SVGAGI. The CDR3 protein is CASTPDSQETQYF. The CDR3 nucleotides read TGTGCCAGCACCCCGGACAGTCAAGAGACCCAGTACTTC.

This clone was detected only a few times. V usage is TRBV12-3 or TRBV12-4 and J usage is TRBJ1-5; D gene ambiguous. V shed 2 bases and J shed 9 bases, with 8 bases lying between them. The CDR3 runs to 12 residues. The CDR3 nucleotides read TGTGCCAGCAGTTTAACTTTACGGCCCCAGCATTTT. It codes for CASSLTLRPQHF.

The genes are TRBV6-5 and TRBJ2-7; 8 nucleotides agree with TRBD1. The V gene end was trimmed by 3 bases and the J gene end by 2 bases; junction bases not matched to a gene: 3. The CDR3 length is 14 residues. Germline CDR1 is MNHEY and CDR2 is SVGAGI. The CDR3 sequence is CASSYLGQAYEQYF. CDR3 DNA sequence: TGTGCCAGCAGTTATTTGGGACAGGCCTACGAGCAGTACTTC.

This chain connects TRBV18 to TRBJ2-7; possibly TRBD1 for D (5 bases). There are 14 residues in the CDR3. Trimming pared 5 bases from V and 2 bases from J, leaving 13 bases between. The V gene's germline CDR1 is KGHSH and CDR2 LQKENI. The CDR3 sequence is CASSSLGDPYEQYF. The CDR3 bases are TGTGCCAGCTCATCGTTAGGGGATCCCTACGAGCAGTACTTC.

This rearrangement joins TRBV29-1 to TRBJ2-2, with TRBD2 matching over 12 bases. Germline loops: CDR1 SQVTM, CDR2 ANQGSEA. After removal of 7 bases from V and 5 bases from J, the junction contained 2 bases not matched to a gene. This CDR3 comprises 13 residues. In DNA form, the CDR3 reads TGCAGCGCTACTAGCGGGGGGACCGGGGAGCTGTTTTTT. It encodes CSATSGGTGELFF.

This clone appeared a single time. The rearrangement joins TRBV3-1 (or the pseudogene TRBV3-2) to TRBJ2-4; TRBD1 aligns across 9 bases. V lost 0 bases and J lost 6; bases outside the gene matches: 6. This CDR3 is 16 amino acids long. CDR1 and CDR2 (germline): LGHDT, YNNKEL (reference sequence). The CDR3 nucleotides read TGTGCCAGCAGCCAAGAAACGGGACAGGGATTAAACATTCAGTACTTC. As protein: CASSQETGQGLNIQYF.

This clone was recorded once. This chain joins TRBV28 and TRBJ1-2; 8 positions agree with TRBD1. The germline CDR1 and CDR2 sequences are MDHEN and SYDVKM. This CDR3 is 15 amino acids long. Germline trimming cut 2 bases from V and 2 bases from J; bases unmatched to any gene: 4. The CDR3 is CASSLGAGGNYGYTF. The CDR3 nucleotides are TGTGCCAGCAGTTTAGGGGCAGGGGGCAACTATGGCTACACCTTC.

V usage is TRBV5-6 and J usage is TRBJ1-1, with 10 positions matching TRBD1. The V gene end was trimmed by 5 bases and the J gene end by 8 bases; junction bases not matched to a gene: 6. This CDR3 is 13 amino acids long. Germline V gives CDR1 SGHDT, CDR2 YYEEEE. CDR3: CASRIRQGAEAFF. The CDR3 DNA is TGTGCCAGCAGGATTAGACAGGGGGCAGAAGCTTTCTTT.